This T cell receptor beta chain comes out of a study of blood T cell repertoires in COVID-19. V was pared by 9 bases and J by 6 bases, with 17 bases between. Per the germline V gene, CDR1 is SGHTA and CDR2 is FQGNSA. This CDR3 has 14 amino acids. Profiling relied on immunoSEQ multiplex PCR, and the TCRdb table lists in-frame clones only, not all of them. Seen here are about 220,000 clones, approximately 90% observed once, and the top ten hold about 9.4%. The source is a woman aged 45-65 years with COVID-19, enrolled during active disease. The sequenced sample was peripheral blood. J is TRBJ2-2 and V is TRBV7-2; no definite D call. CDR3 DNA: TGTGCCAGTTCAGCGATTCCCCGTCCCGGGGAGCTGTTTTTT. It specifies CASSAIPRPGELFF.